The source of this TCR beta chain is a study of cytomegalovirus exposure and HLA in healthy donors. Study-wide results and caveats: The authors excluded some V segments, including TRBV6-2 and TRBV6-3, as indistinguishable.

60 Vbeta and 13 Jbeta primers were used in PCR. Some clones are missing from TCRdb's copy, which holds only in-frame ones; the method was immunoSEQ multiplex PCR. The top ten clones hold about 2.5% of a sample with around 200,000 clones, roughly 80% of them seen once. A few counts support this clone. Its antigen is not identified. Germline loops: CDR1 SGHNT, CDR2 YYREEE (reference sequence). Trimming took 0 bases from V and 5 from J, leaving 5 bases between them. This CDR3 is built from 12 residues. This clonotype was sampled from a middle-aged woman in good health and CMV-seronegative. This rearrangement joins TRBV5-4 to TRBJ1-1; D unresolved. Sequencing was performed on PBMCs. CDR3 in amino acids: CASSLELTEAFF. CDR3 DNA sequence: TGTGCCAGCAGCTTGGAATTAACTGAAGCTTTCTTT.